The text below deals with one T cell receptor (beta chain). Its binding antigen is unknown. No base quality values were provided; no much bigger clone lies one nucleotide off. The junction shows trimming of 4 bases on V and 0 bases on J, and the gene matches do not reach 4 bases of it. Based on the germline V gene (reference sequence), the CDR1 and CDR2 sequences are LNHDA and SQIVND. There are 16 amino acids in the CDR3, from cysteine to phenylalanine inclusive. Of all the DNA, just the CDR3 is kept, 48 bases in frame from base 1. In the prospective study, participants were about 18 to 95 years old, resided in fewer than 25 geographic areas of the United States, and were enrolled through a virtual design. In the prospective study, cohorts were assigned on the basis of participant-reported clinical history obtained from a screening survey and a study questionnaire. Recovered participants in ImmuneRACE Cohort 3 were defined as having two consecutive negative NP/OP PCR tests, clearance from a healthcare professional, or resolution of symptoms. Mobile phlebotomists in the prospective study collected whole blood, serum and a nasopharyngeal or oropharyngeal swab from every participant. Additional blood draws and questionnaires over an approximately two-month period could optionally be provided by prospective study participants. Before DNA extraction, prospective study blood samples were shipped either frozen or at room temperature.

The immunoSEQ Assay, a bias-controlled multiplex PCR, was used to amplify TCRbeta CDR3 regions from genomic DNA. On the authors' methods: The number of nucleated cells in each sample was estimated by amplification of reference gene primers within the assay. To quantify the absolute abundance of each unique TCRbeta CDR3 rearrangement, sequence reads were collapsed and filtered. For each sample, productive Simpson clonality was calculated as the square root of Simpson's diversity index over productive rearrangements. TCRdb took this table from immuneACCESS and kept in-frame rearrangements with V and J called. Such tables lack part of the clones; where checked against another copy, unresolved V genes explain under half of the gap, and the rest is unexplained. D and trimming come from the DNA, and the V and J calls and clone size come from that table. Across this sample there are about 200,000 clones, with roughly 90% seen only once. 2% to 2.5% of the sample is held by the ten biggest clonotypes.

This record comes from a study of blood T cell repertoires in COVID-19 (dated by TCRdb to between 2020 and 2021). Notes on the research overall: Samples covering the acute and convalescent phases of COVID-19 were provided by collaborators in the United States, Italy and Spain. Deeply sampled blood TCRbeta repertoires from subjects exposed to, actively infected with, or recovered from COVID-19 were included in the dataset. The material from the prospective study consisted of cDNA or gDNA derived from T cells, B-cell-depleted T cells, or PBMCs. A freely available public database, intended as a resource for researchers studying the immune response to SARS-CoV-2, is where the repertoires were released. Where available, HLA class I and class II types were taken from metadata supplied by the sample provider and were not determined by assay-based typing. Samples came from the ongoing ImmuneRACE study (first 160 participants) plus 1,254 subjects from 6 global collaborators. Sample metadata almost always included a de-identified subject ID, COVID-19 status, age in years and sex. Study-wide conclusions, independent of this receptor: The quantity of clinical and demographic metadata differed by source and by participant and was supplied without curation.

This clonotype was sampled from a woman under 40 who had recovered from COVID-19. The material sequenced was PBMCs or T cells enriched from blood (not recorded which). The chain is made from TRBV19 and TRBJ2-1, with 9 bases matching TRBD2. The CDR3 in this case is CASSTYSGSSYNEQFF. The sequence in DNA is TGTGCCAGTAGTACGTATAGCGGGAGCTCCTACAATGAGCAGTTCTTC.